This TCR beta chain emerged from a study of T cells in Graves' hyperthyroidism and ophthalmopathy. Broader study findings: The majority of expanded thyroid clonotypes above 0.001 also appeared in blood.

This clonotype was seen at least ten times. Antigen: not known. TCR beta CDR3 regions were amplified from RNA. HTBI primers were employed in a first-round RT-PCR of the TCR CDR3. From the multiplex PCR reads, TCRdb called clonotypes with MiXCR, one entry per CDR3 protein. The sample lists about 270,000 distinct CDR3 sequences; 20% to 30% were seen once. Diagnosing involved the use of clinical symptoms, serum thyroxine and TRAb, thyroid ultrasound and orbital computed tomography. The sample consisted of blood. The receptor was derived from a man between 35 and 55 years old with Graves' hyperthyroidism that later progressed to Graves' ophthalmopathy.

The CDR3 loop is CATSDSIAGEVTGELFF. The DNA for the CDR3 is TGTGCCACCAGTGATTCGATAGCGGGAGAGGTCACCGGGGAGCTGTTTTTT. The rearrangement uses TRBV24-1 and TRBJ2-2; 9 bases fit TRBD2. Unmatched junction bases numbered 7, after V lost 2 bases and J lost 4 bases. The length of the CDR3 is 17 residues. Germline-derived CDR1 and CDR2 are KGHDR and SFDVKD.